One and the same sample provided the 9 T cell receptor beta chains below, sequenced in a study of T cell repertoires in cytomegalovirus infection. One entry per CDR3 protein results from TCRdb running MiXCR on the reads. The sample shows roughly 730,000 distinct CDR3 sequences, 33% of them seen only once. What these receptors recognize is not known. The input for sequencing was cultured PBMCs, taken from culture after CMV antigen stimulation. These receptors originate from a human donor in good health (CMV status not recorded). Some clones in this sample may be carry-over from other donors' samples.

Only a few counts were recorded for this clonotype. The chain recombines TRBV7-9 with TRBJ2-3; 11 nucleotides agree with TRBD2. J gave up 6 bases and V 3 bases, and 8 bases lay outside the gene matches. Per the germline V gene, CDR1 is SEHNR and CDR2 is FQNEAQ (reference sequence). The CDR3 totals 16 residues. CDR3 sequence (DNA): TGTGCCAGCAGCTTTGATAGCGGGAGGGCCGCCGATACGCAGTATTTT. Protein sequence: CASSFDSGRAADTQYF. Full variable domain (remainder filled in from reference TRBV7-9 and TRBJ2-3): DTGVSQNPRHKITKRGQNVTFRCDPISEHNRLYWYRQTLGQGPEFLTYFQNEAQLEKSRLLSDRFSAERPKGSFSTLEIQRTEQGDSAMYLCASSFDSGRAADTQYFGPGTRLTVL.

The chain carries TRBV29-1 and TRBJ1-2; 7 positions agree with TRBD1. This CDR3 contains 12 residues. The germline V gene has CDR1 SQVTM and CDR2 ANQGSEA. The V and J ends lost 5 bases and 3 bases, in that order; junction bases with no gene match: 3. The CDR3, as DNA: TGCAGCGTTATAGGGGGCGACTATGGCTACACCTTC. Its translation: CSVIGGDYGYTF.

The V call is TRBV19, the J call TRBJ2-2, with D hard to call. The CDR3 is made up of 15 amino acids. V was clipped by 5 bases and J by 1 base, with 11 bases between them. From germline, CDR1 is LNHDA and CDR2 SQIVND (reference sequence). The CDR3 loop is CASSAQTLNTGELFF. The CDR3 nucleotides read TGTGCCAGTAGTGCCCAAACACTGAACACCGGGGAGCTGTTTTTT. The whole variable domain, filled in from reference TRBV19 and TRBJ2-2, reads DGGITQSPKYLFRKEGQNVTLSCEQNLNHDAMYWYRQDPGQGLRLIYYSQIVNDFQKGDIAEGYSVSREKKESFPLTVTSAQKNPTAFYLCASSAQTLNTGELFFGEGSRLTVL.

The chain carries TRBV7-2 and TRBJ2-5; D is perhaps TRBD2 (6 bases). With 4 bases removed from V and 2 bases from J, the gap between germline ends came to 8 bases. Germline V lookup: CDR1 SGHTA, CDR2 FQGNSA. The CDR3 consists of 13 residues. The CDR3, as DNA: TGTGCCAGCAGCTCAGGGAGGCAAGAGACCCAGTACTTC. It is translated as CASSSGRQETQYF.

With respect to this clonotype: An end of the junction differs from the germline gene, which may be a read error. The gene calls are TRBV18 and TRBJ2-4, with D perhaps matching TRBD2 (5 bases). This CDR3 comprises 16 residues. The germline V gene has CDR1 KGHSH and CDR2 LQKENI. The CDR3 spells CSSSPPGGLAKNIQYF. CDR3 DNA: TGTTCCAGCTCACCCCCAGGCGGGCTAGCCAAAAACATTCAGTACTTC.

This clonotype is a singleton in its sample. The V and J genes are TRBV6-6 and TRBJ2-5; D possibly uses TRBD1 or TRBD2 (6 bases each). The V gene's germline CDR1 is MNHNY and CDR2 SVGAGI (reference sequence). V shed 7 bases and J shed 7 bases, with 19 bases lying between them. The CDR3 has 14 amino acids. The CDR3, as DNA: TGTGCCAGCATCACGGGGCCCACGGGGGCGACCCAGTACTTC. Translation: CASITGPTGATQYF.

The J gene is TRBJ1-2, the V gene TRBV6-6; D is uncertain. The germline V gene has CDR1 MNHNY and CDR2 SVGAGI (reference sequence). V lost 0 bases and J 4 bases, leaving 12 bases between the germline ends. The CDR3 consists of 15 residues. CDR3 protein: CASSYSRQSFYGYTF. The CDR3 bases are TGTGCCAGCAGTTACTCGAGGCAGTCCTTCTATGGCTACACCTTC.

The chain uses TRBV6-6 and TRBJ1-1; D might be TRBD1 (5 bases). CDR3 length: 12 residues. Between the trimmed V and J ends, which lost 8 bases and 5 bases, there was a span of 12 bases. Germline-derived CDR1 and CDR2 are MNHNY and SVGAGI (reference sequence). CDR3 amino acids: CASCTGGTEAFF. In nucleotides, the CDR3 is TGTGCCAGCTGTACAGGTGGGACTGAAGCTTTCTTT.

There are a few counts of this clonotype. The J gene is TRBJ2-6, the V gene TRBV5-6; a weak D match, TRBD1 (5 bases). The germline CDR1 and CDR2 sequences are SGHDT and YYEEEE. V gave up 4 bases and J gave up 0 bases, with 20 bases separating them. This CDR3 is 19 amino acids long. Here the CDR3 DNA reads TGTGCCAGCAGCCCAATCAGGGAACAAATATACTCTGGGGCCAACGTCCTGACTTTC. It is translated as CASSPIREQIYSGANVLTF.